Sequencing of this T cell receptor beta chain was carried out in a study of cytotoxic CD8 clonotypes in ibrutinib-treated CLL. With 0 bases clipped from V and 4 bases from J, the junction kept 1 base outside the gene matches. The CDR3 is 14 residues long. Germline assignment: CDR1 LNHNV and CDR2 YYDKDF (reference sequence). Data came from immunoSEQ multiplex PCR; TCRdb stores just in-frame clones and leaves some out. The table lists about 140,000 clones, around 80% of them singletons. This clonotype originated in a human donor with chronic lymphocytic leukemia. Here the sequenced sample was PBMCs, taken after 36 months of ibrutinib treatment. The V and J genes are TRBV15 and TRBJ1-2, with 8 positions matching TRBD1. In DNA, the CDR3 is TGTGCCACCAGCAGAGATCAGGGGGCCTATGGCTACACCTTC. The encoded protein is CATSRDQGAYGYTF.